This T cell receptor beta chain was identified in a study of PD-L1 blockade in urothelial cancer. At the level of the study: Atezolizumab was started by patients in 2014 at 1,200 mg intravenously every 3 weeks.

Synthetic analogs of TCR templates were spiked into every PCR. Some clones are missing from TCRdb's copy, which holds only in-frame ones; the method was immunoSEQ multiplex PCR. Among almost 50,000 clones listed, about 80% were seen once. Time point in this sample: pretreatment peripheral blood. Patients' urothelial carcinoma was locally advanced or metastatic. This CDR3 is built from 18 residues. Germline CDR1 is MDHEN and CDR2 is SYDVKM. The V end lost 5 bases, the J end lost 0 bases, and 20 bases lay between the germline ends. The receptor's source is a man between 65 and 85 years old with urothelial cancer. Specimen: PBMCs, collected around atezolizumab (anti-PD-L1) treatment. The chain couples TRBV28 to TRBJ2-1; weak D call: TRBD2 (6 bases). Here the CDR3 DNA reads TGTGCCAGCAGTACTGTACCGGGACTCCGAAGCTCCTACAATGAGCAGTTCTTC. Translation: CASSTVPGLRSSYNEQFF.